One and the same sample provided the 19 T cell receptor beta chains below, sequenced in a study of blood T cell repertoires in COVID-19. Assay: immunoSEQ multiplex PCR; the TCRdb copy retains only in-frame clones and omits some. The sample records roughly 97,000 clones, approximately 87% being singletons. Sequencing used peripheral blood. The receptors shown here come from a human donor in a cohort sampled during active COVID-19.

This chain joins TRBV5-4 and TRBJ2-7; TRBD2 matches 9 bases. The V and J ends lost 2 bases and 5 bases, in that order; junction bases with no gene match: 8. This CDR3 has 15 residues. The germline V gene has CDR1 SGHNT and CDR2 YYREEE (reference sequence). For the CDR3, the DNA is TGTGCCAGCAGCTTAGGCATAGCGGGAGTGAACGAGCAGTACTTC. It translates to CASSLGIAGVNEQYF. Using reference TRBV5-4 and TRBJ2-7 for the parts outside the CDR3, the full variable domain is ETGVTQSPTHLIKTRGQQVTLRCSSQSGHNTVSWYQQALGQGPQFIFQYYREEENGRGNFPPRFSGLQFPNYSSELNVNALELDDSALYLCASSLGIAGVNEQYFGPGTRLTVT.

V is TRBV5-4 and J is TRBJ1-1; D is unresolved. The ends were cut back, 6 bases at V and 1 base at J, with 7 bases in the middle. Per the germline V gene, CDR1 is SGHNT and CDR2 is YYREEE (reference sequence). The CDR3 covers 12 residues. The CDR3 loop reads CASTGSNTEAFF. The CDR3 nucleotides are TGTGCCAGCACAGGCTCGAACACTGAAGCTTTCTTT.

The rearrangement uses TRBV5-6 and TRBJ2-1; TRBD2 matches at 7 bases. This CDR3 is built from 15 residues. Per the germline V gene, CDR1 is SGHDT and CDR2 is YYEEEE. Trimming removed 3 bases from V and 3 bases from J; junction bases left unmatched: 6. DNA for the CDR3: TGTGCCAGCAGCTCGGGACTAAGAAGCTACAATGAGCAGTTCTTC. Translation gives CASSSGLRSYNEQFF.

This chain joins TRBV28 and TRBJ1-1; tentative D call: TRBD1 (5 bases). Per the germline V gene, CDR1 is MDHEN and CDR2 is SYDVKM. Trimming removed 6 bases at V and 5 bases at J, with 22 bases between. The CDR3 runs to 16 residues. The CDR3 nucleotides read TGTGCCAGCAGCCCCGTGGGGCGGGGGTGGGGGACTGAAGCTTTCTTT. This encodes CASSPVGRGWGTEAFF.

This clone has only one observation. The chain employs TRBV3-1 (or the pseudogene TRBV3-2) and TRBJ2-5; D uncertain. Trimming cost V 0 bases and J 7 bases, with 6 bases left between them. This CDR3 contains 12 residues. Germline V gene lookup returns CDR1 LGHDT and CDR2 YNNKEL (reference sequence). Here the CDR3 reads CASSQDEVTQYF. As DNA, the CDR3 is TGTGCCAGCAGCCAAGATGAGGTGACCCAGTACTTC.

The chain is built from TRBV12-3 or TRBV12-4 and TRBJ2-7; D might be TRBD1 (5 bases). V was trimmed by 5 bases and J by 2 bases, leaving 10 bases between them. CDR3 size: 13 residues. For the CDR3, the DNA is TGTGCCAGCAGTAGCTCGACAGCCTACGAGCAGTACTTC. Its translation is CASSSSTAYEQYF.

The chain combines TRBV2 with TRBJ2-1, with 7 nucleotides matching TRBD2. Germline V gene lookup returns CDR1 SNHLY and CDR2 FYNNEI. Germline trimming cut 4 bases from V and 9 bases from J; bases unmatched to any gene: 9. This CDR3 is 14 amino acids long. CDR3 loop: CASSVLAGVFEQFF. In nucleotides, the CDR3 is TGTGCCAGCAGTGTTTTGGCGGGAGTATTTGAGCAGTTCTTC.

This sequence joins TRBV11-2 and TRBJ2-2, with D uncertain. Germline CDR1 and CDR2: SGHAT and FQNNGV. V shed 2 bases and J shed 0 bases, with 7 bases lying between them. The CDR3 is 15 amino acids. The CDR3 DNA follows: TGTGCCAGCAGCTTAACAGCCTCGAACACCGGGGAGCTGTTTTTT. This codes for CASSLTASNTGELFF.

This sequence joins TRBV3-1 (or the pseudogene TRBV3-2) and TRBJ1-5, with D unclear. The CDR3 extends over 15 amino acids. In germline, CDR1 is LGHDT, CDR2 YNNKEL (reference sequence). Trimming stripped 0 bases from V and 1 base from J, with 7 bases between. This CDR3 is CASSQDFSSNQPQHF. The CDR3 DNA is TGTGCCAGCAGCCAAGATTTTTCAAGCAATCAGCCCCAGCATTTT.

V gene TRBV10-2 combines with J gene TRBJ2-5, with a tentative D call TRBD2 (6 bases). This CDR3 region has 17 residues. V lost 2 bases to trimming and J lost 9 bases, with 25 bases between them. Germline CDR1 is WSHSY and CDR2 is SAAADI. CDR3 loop: CASSEHGAGPSFIAQYF. CDR3 nucleotides: TGCGCCAGCAGTGAGCACGGGGCGGGACCCAGTTTTATTGCCCAGTACTTC.

The rearrangement uses TRBV5-1 and TRBJ1-2; D possibly corresponds to TRBD1 (5 bases). From germline, CDR1 is SGHRS and CDR2 YFSETQ. V shed 5 bases and J shed 0 bases, with 11 bases lying between them. This CDR3 is built from 14 residues. The CDR3 sequence is CASSLDSSNYGYTF. The CDR3 DNA reads TGCGCCAGCAGTTTAGACAGTTCTAACTATGGCTACACCTTC.

V usage is TRBV18 and J usage is TRBJ2-7; D remains ambiguous. Germline V gene data show CDR1 as KGHSH and CDR2 as LQKENI. The CDR3 is 15 amino acids. V lost 3 bases to trimming and J lost 0 bases, with 12 bases between them. Here the CDR3 reads CASSPRSTISYEQYF. The CDR3 DNA is TGTGCCAGCTCACCGAGAAGCACCATCTCCTACGAGCAGTACTTC.

The chain uses TRBV9 and TRBJ1-4; D unclear. The CDR3 extends over 13 amino acids. Per germline, CDR1 SGDLS and CDR2 YYNGEE. V lost 4 bases, J lost 5 bases, and 9 bases lay in between. CDR3: CASSPGINEKLFF. CDR3 DNA: TGTGCCAGCAGCCCGGGGATCAATGAAAAACTGTTTTTT.

Here the CDR3 DNA reads TGTGCCAGCAGCGAAAGCGGCAGTGCGGTCGTTTTTGGAAACACCATATATTTT. Its translation: CASSESGSAVVFGNTIYF. This chain links TRBV9 with TRBJ1-3; D unresolved. Germline loops: CDR1 SGDLS, CDR2 YYNGEE. This CDR3 is built from 18 residues. V lost 3 bases to trimming and J lost 3 bases, with 22 bases between them.

The chain links TRBV7-2 to TRBJ2-7; 7 positions agree with TRBD1. CDR3 length: 15 amino acids. Germline V gives CDR1 SGHTA, CDR2 FQGNSA. The junction had 9 bases not matched to a gene; V was cut back by 2 bases and J by 5 bases. The CDR3 loop reads CASSLNGHGQDEQYF. Written as DNA, the CDR3 is TGTGCCAGCAGCTTAAATGGACACGGACAGGACGAGCAGTACTTC.

The genes are TRBV7-9 and TRBJ2-2; D perhaps matches TRBD1 (7 bases). The CDR3 sequence is 15 residues long. Germline V gives CDR1 SEHNR, CDR2 FQNEAQ (reference sequence). Trimming removed 4 bases at V and 1 base at J, with 10 bases between. Here the CDR3 reads CASSWGDRNTGELFF. CDR3 sequence (DNA): TGTGCCAGCAGCTGGGGGGACAGGAACACCGGGGAGCTGTTTTTT.

The J gene is TRBJ2-5, the V gene TRBV3-1 (or the pseudogene TRBV3-2); D is undetermined. Looked up from germline, CDR1 is LGHDT and CDR2 is YNNKEL (reference sequence). This CDR3 spans 15 amino acids. Trimming left V 2 bases short and J 0 bases short, with 10 bases between. Written as DNA, the CDR3 is TGTGCCAGCAGCCAACAATTCGGGTACCAAGAGACCCAGTACTTC. Encoded protein: CASSQQFGYQETQYF.

The rearrangement links TRBV7-2 to TRBJ2-3, with 14 bases fitting TRBD2. The germline V gene has CDR1 SGHTA and CDR2 FQGNSA. The CDR3 is 18 amino acids. The trim removed 3 bases at V and 2 bases at J, leaving 7 bases unmatched. The CDR3 coding sequence is TGTGCCAGCAGCTTTAGGACTAGCGGGAGGTGGGTCACAGATACGCAGTATTTT. Its translation is CASSFRTSGRWVTDTQYF.

This sequence joins TRBV7-2 and TRBJ1-1; D call uncertain. V lost 5 bases and J 1 base, leaving 11 bases between the germline ends. Germline V gene lookup returns CDR1 SGHTA and CDR2 FQGNSA. The CDR3 is 14 amino acids. The CDR3 bases are TGTGCCAGCAGCCCCCCGGGGTGGAACACTGAAGCTTTCTTT. Protein product: CASSPPGWNTEAFF.